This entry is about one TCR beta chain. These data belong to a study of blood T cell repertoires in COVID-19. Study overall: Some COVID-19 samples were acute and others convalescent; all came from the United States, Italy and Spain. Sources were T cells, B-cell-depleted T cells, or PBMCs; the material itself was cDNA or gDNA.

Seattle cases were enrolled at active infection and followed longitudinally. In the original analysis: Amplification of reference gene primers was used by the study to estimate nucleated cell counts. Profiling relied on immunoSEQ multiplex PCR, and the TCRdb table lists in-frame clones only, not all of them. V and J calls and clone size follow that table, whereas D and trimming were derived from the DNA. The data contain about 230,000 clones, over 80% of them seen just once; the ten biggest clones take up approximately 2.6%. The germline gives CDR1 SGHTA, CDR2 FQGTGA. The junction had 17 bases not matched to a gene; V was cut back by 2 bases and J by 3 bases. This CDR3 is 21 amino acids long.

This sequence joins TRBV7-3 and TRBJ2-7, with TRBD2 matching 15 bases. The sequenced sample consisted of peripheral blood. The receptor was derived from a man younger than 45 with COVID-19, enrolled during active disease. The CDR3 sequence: CASSLLGATGLAGGEDYEQYF. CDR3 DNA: TGTGCCAGCAGCTTACTTGGGGCGACGGGACTAGCGGGGGGCGAAGACTACGAGCAGTACTTC.